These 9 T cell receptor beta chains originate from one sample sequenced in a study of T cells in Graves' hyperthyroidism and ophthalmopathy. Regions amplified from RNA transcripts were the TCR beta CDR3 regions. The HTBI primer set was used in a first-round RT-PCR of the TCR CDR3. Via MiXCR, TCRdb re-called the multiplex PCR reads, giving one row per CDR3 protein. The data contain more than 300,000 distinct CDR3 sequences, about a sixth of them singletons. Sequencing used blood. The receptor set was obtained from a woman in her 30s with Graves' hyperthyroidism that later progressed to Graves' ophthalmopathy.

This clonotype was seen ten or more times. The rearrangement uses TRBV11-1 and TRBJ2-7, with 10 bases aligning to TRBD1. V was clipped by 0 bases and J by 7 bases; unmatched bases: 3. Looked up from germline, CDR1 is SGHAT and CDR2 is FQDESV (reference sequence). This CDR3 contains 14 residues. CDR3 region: CASSLATGGAEQYF. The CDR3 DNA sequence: TGTGCCAGCAGCTTAGCGACAGGGGGCGCGGAGCAGTACTTC.

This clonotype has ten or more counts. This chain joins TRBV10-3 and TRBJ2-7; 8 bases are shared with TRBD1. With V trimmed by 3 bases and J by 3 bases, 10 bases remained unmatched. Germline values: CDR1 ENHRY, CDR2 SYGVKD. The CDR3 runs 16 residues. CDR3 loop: CAISDTRTGTLYEQYF. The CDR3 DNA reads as TGTGCCATCAGTGATACGAGGACAGGGACTCTCTACGAGCAGTACTTC.

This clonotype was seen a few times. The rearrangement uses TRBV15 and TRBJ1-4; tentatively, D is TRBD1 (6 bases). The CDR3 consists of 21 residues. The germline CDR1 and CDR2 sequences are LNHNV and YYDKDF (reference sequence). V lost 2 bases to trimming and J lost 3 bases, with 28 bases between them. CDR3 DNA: TGTGCCACCAGCAGAAGATATTTAAACCGTCAGTTGGGGGCCCCTAATGAAAAACTGTTTTTT. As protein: CATSRRYLNRQLGAPNEKLFF.

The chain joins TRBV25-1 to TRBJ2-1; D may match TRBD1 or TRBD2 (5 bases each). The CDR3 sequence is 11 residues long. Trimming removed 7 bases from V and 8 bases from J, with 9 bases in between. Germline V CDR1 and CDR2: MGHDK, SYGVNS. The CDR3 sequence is CASTVGDEQFF. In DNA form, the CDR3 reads TGTGCCAGCACCGTGGGGGATGAGCAGTTCTTC.

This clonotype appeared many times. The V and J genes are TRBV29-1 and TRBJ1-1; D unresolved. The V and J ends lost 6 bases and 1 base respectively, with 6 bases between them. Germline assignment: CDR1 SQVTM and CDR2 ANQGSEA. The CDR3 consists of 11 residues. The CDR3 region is CSVRRNTEAFF. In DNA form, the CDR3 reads TGCAGCGTCCGTAGGAACACTGAAGCTTTCTTT.

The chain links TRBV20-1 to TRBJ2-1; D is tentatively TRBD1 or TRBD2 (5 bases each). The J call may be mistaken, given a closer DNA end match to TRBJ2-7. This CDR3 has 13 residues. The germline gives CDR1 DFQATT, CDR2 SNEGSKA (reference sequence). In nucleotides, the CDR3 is TGCAGTGCTAGTCCGGGACCCACCAATGAGCAGTACTTC. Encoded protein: CSASPGPTNEQYF.

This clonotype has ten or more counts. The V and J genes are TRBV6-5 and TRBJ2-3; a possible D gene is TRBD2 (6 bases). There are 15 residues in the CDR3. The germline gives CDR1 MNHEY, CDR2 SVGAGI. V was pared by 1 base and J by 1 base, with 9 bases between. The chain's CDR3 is CASSYFGGGTDTQYF. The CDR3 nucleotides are TGTGCCAGCAGTTACTTCGGGGGAGGCACAGATACGCAGTATTTT.

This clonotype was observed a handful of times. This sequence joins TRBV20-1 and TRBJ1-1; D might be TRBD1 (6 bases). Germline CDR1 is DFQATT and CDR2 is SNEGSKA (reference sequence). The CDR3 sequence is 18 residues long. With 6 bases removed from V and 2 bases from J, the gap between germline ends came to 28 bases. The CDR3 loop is CSALTGGARLQLNTEAFF. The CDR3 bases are TGCAGTGCCCTGACAGGAGGGGCCCGTCTTCAACTAAACACTGAAGCTTTCTTT.

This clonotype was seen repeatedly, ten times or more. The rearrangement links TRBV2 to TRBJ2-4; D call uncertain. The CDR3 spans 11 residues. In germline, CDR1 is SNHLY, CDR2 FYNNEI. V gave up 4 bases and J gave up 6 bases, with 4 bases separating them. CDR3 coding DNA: TGTGCCAGCAGTGCGGGAAACATTCAGTACTTC. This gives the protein CASSAGNIQYF. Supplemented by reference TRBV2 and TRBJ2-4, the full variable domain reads EPEVTQTPSHQVTQMGQEVILRCVPISNHLYFYWYRQILGQKVEFLVSFYNNEISEKSEIFDDQFSVERPDGSNFTLKIRSTKLEDSAMYFCASSAGNIQYFGAGTRLSVL.